These 23 T cell receptor beta chains were sequenced from one sample in a study of blood T cell repertoires in COVID-19. Profiled with immunoSEQ multiplex PCR; TCRdb holds only in-frame clones, not every one. The sample yields roughly 230,000 clones, about 83% seen once. The specimen sequenced was peripheral blood. These receptors all stem from a man aged 40-49 years with active or convalescent COVID-19.

CDR3 DNA: TGTGCCACCAGCAGAGATCAGGGAGGATCTGAAAAACTGTTTTTT. This sequence encodes CATSRDQGGSEKLFF. V usage is TRBV15 and J usage is TRBJ1-4; D might be TRBD1 (5 bases). Trimming pared 0 bases from V and 7 bases from J, leaving 12 bases between. The CDR3 runs to 15 residues. From germline, CDR1 is LNHNV and CDR2 YYDKDF (reference sequence).

This clone was detected a few times. The chain carries TRBV16 and TRBJ1-5, with D unresolved. Trimming shortened V by 0 bases and J by 3 bases, and 9 bases separated the two germline ends. The CDR3 contains 15 residues. CDR1 is KGHSY, CDR2 FQNENV, per germline. The chain's CDR3 is CASSQSGQFNQPQHF. The CDR3 DNA follows: TGTGCCAGCAGCCAATCTGGGCAGTTCAATCAGCCCCAGCATTTT.

The chain recombines TRBV18 with TRBJ2-2; the D gene is possibly TRBD2 (5 bases). This CDR3 contains 17 residues. Germline V gives CDR1 KGHSH, CDR2 LQKENI. V dropped 6 bases and J dropped 0 bases, with 17 bases sitting between them. DNA of the CDR3: TGTGCCAGCTCGCAGCGTCCCGGGATCGCGAACACCGGGGAGCTGTTTTTT. Translation gives CASSQRPGIANTGELFF.

The rearrangement joins TRBV4-2 to TRBJ2-1, with 10 bases identical to TRBD1. Germline-derived CDR1 and CDR2 are LGHNA and YNFKEQ. This CDR3 region has 18 residues. The trim removed 4 bases at V and 3 bases at J, leaving 12 bases unmatched. CDR3 coding DNA: TGTGCCAGCAGCCTCCTCATCCGGGGGGACAGGGGCTACAATGAGCAGTTCTTC. Its translation is CASSLLIRGDRGYNEQFF.

This chain connects TRBV4-3 to TRBJ2-1; 7 nucleotides agree with TRBD1. CDR1 and CDR2 (germline): LGHNA, YSLEER. The CDR3 sequence is 15 residues long. Germline trimming cut 0 bases from V and 3 bases from J; bases unmatched to any gene: 2. The CDR3 DNA reads as TGCGCCAGCAGCCAAGAGACAGGGTACTACAATGAGCAGTTCTTC. Its translation is CASSQETGYYNEQFF.

As to this clone: The same CDR3 is also encoded by other DNA sequences in this sample. The V call is TRBV3-1 (or the pseudogene TRBV3-2), the J call TRBJ1-2; D unresolved. The CDR3 has 12 amino acids. Germline assignment: CDR1 LGHDT and CDR2 YNNKEL (reference sequence). The V and J ends lost 1 base and 3 bases respectively, with 3 bases between them. The chain's CDR3 is CASSQADYGYTF. The CDR3 DNA reads TGTGCCAGCAGCCAAGCGGACTATGGCTACACCTTC.

This chain joins TRBV6-4 and TRBJ1-2; D not certain. Germline V gives CDR1 MRHNA, CDR2 SNTAGT. V lost 2 bases and J 5 bases, leaving 6 bases between the germline ends. CDR3 length: 12 residues. The CDR3 loop is CASSDGGYGYTF. Written as DNA, the CDR3 is TGTGCCAGCAGTGACGGCGGTTATGGCTACACCTTC.

The chain employs TRBV6-6 and TRBJ2-7, with a possible D match to TRBD1 (6 bases). Germline assignment: CDR1 MNHNY and CDR2 SVGAGI (reference sequence). This CDR3 is built from 14 residues. Trimming pared 4 bases from V and 3 bases from J, leaving 13 bases between. The CDR3 sequence: CASSSIDRNYEQYF. CDR3 DNA: TGTGCCAGCAGTTCGATCGACAGGAACTACGAGCAGTACTTC.

This rearrangement joins TRBV5-1 to TRBJ1-1; 9 nucleotides line up with TRBD1. This CDR3 contains 14 residues. Germline CDR1 SGHRS, CDR2 YFSETQ. J was trimmed by 5 bases and V by 4 bases; bases with no gene match: 6. CDR3 amino acids: CASSGGTGWTEAFF. As DNA, the CDR3 is TGCGCCAGCAGCGGCGGGACAGGGTGGACTGAAGCTTTCTTT.

This chain connects TRBV12-3 or TRBV12-4 to TRBJ1-1; a weak D match, TRBD1 (5 bases). With 3 bases removed from V and 7 bases from J, the gap between germline ends came to 12 bases. The CDR3 has 13 residues. The CDR3 sequence is CASSFSPRVEAFF. The CDR3 nucleotides are TGTGCCAGCAGTTTTAGTCCCAGGGTTGAAGCTTTCTTT.

The chain employs TRBV11-3 and TRBJ2-1; a possible D gene is TRBD2 (6 bases). V lost 2 bases and J lost 9, with 8 bases in between. The CDR3 extends over 12 amino acids. The germline V gene has CDR1 SGHNT and CDR2 YENEEA. CDR3 in amino acids: CASSLLAREQFF. CDR3 sequence (DNA): TGTGCCAGCAGCTTACTAGCGCGTGAGCAGTTCTTC.

The chain combines TRBV2 with TRBJ2-3; a weak D match, TRBD2 (6 bases). The CDR3 consists of 15 residues. Germline V CDR1 and CDR2: SNHLY, FYNNEI. With 7 bases removed from V and 1 base from J, the gap between germline ends came to 15 bases. The CDR3 region is CASKGGNRGTDTQYF. The CDR3 region has the DNA TGTGCCAGCAAGGGCGGGAACAGAGGCACAGATACGCAGTATTTT. The full variable domain, rest sourced from reference TRBV2 and TRBJ2-3, is EPEVTQTPSHQVTQMGQEVILRCVPISNHLYFYWYRQILGQKVEFLVSFYNNEISEKSEIFDDQFSVERPDGSNFTLKIRSTKLEDSAMYFCASKGGNRGTDTQYFGPGTRLTVL.

The V gene is TRBV11-3, the J gene TRBJ1-1; D remains ambiguous. V was trimmed by 0 bases and J by 0 bases, leaving 8 bases between them. From germline, CDR1 is SGHNT and CDR2 YENEEA. The CDR3 spans 15 residues. Here the CDR3 reads CASSLDGQLNTEAFF. The CDR3 bases are TGTGCCAGCAGCTTAGATGGGCAGCTGAACACTGAAGCTTTCTTT.

This clone was seen a handful of times. This sequence joins TRBV7-4 and TRBJ2-7, with a tentative D call TRBD1 (6 bases). The length of the CDR3 is 15 residues. Germline CDR1 reads SGHVT; CDR2 reads SQSDAQ. V was shortened by 3 bases and J by 5 bases, with 17 bases between the two germline ends. CDR3 amino acids: CASSLRGSGDHEQYF. The CDR3 DNA follows: TGTGCCAGCAGCTTGAGGGGGTCAGGGGACCACGAGCAGTACTTC.

The J gene is TRBJ1-5, the V gene TRBV15; 8 nucleotides agree with TRBD1. Germline V gene data show CDR1 as LNHNV and CDR2 as YYDKDF (reference sequence). This CDR3 has 14 residues. The J segment lost 3 bases and the V segment lost 3 bases, leaving 1 base of the junction unmatched. DNA for the CDR3: TGTGCCACCAGCAGGACAGGGGTCAATCAGCCCCAGCATTTT. Translation: CATSRTGVNQPQHF.

The chain uses TRBV5-1 and TRBJ2-7; 10 bases are a match to TRBD2. The length of the CDR3 is 14 residues. J gave up 5 bases and V 3 bases, and 5 bases lay outside the gene matches. Germline V gene sequence: CDR1 SGHRS, CDR2 YFSETQ. The CDR3 protein is CASSSSTSGDEQYF. The DNA for the CDR3 is TGCGCCAGCAGCTCCAGCACTAGCGGGGACGAGCAGTACTTC.

The V and J genes are TRBV5-1 and TRBJ1-4; 7 bases line up with TRBD1. CDR3 length: 15 amino acids. V shed 7 bases and J 7 bases; nucleotides not matched to a gene: 13. The germline V gene encodes CDR1 SGHRS and CDR2 YFSETQ. The CDR3 region is CASPQGESFAEKLFF. CDR3 nucleotides: TGCGCCAGCCCCCAGGGGGAAAGTTTCGCTGAAAAACTGTTTTTT. Based on the CDR3 plus reference TRBV5-1 and TRBJ1-4, the full variable domain is KAGVTQTPRYLIKTRGQQVTLSCSPISGHRSVSWYQQTPGQGLQFLFEYFSETQRNKGNFPGRFSGRQFSNSRSEMNVSTLELGDSALYLCASPQGESFAEKLFFGSGTQLSVL.

The V call is TRBV7-2, the J call TRBJ2-6, with 12 bases that match TRBD1. This CDR3 region has 19 residues. With V trimmed by 10 bases and J by 0 bases, 13 bases remained unmatched. The germline V gene encodes CDR1 SGHTA and CDR2 FQGNSA. The CDR3 spells CATQVGTGGYSSGANVLTF. The CDR3 nucleotides read TGTGCCACACAAGTTGGGACAGGGGGCTACAGCTCTGGGGCCAACGTCCTGACTTTC.

V gene TRBV20-1 combines with J gene TRBJ1-2, with a weak D call TRBD1 (6 bases). V shed 3 bases and J shed 6 bases, with 14 bases lying between them. This CDR3 is built from 13 residues. CDR1 and CDR2 from the germline V gene are DFQATT and SNEGSKA (reference sequence). The CDR3 bases are TGCAGTGCTAGTCAGACAGGCAACGATGGCTACACCTTC. Translating gives CSASQTGNDGYTF.

The genes are TRBV5-5 and TRBJ1-1; D remains unclear. The CDR3 spans 13 residues. CDR1 is SGHKS and CDR2 is YYEKEE in the germline V gene (reference sequence). The V end was cut by 0 bases, the J end by 5 bases, with 8 bases between. The CDR3 sequence is CASSLGIETEAFF. CDR3 nucleotides: TGTGCCAGCAGCTTGGGAATCGAGACTGAAGCTTTCTTT.

The CDR3 coding sequence is TGCGCCAGCAGCTTGGCGGCGGGAGTATGGGCCGGGGAGCTGTTTTTT. Protein product: CASSLAAGVWAGELFF. V gene TRBV5-1 combines with J gene TRBJ2-2; 7 bases map to TRBD2. The CDR3 totals 16 residues. With 0 bases clipped from V and 6 bases from J, the junction kept 8 bases outside the gene matches. Germline assignment: CDR1 SGHRS and CDR2 YFSETQ.

This chain uses TRBV15 with TRBJ1-5; 8 bases match TRBD1. The CDR3 is 14 residues long. V trimming: 6 bases; J trimming: 5 bases; junction bases outside the gene matches: 6. Germline CDR1 LNHNV, CDR2 YYDKDF (reference sequence). As DNA, the CDR3 is TGTGCCACCAGTTCGGACAGGGCCGATCAGCCCCAGCATTTT. Its translation: CATSSDRADQPQHF.

This clone was seen once. Here the CDR3 reads CASSVRLAGSVEQYF. The CDR3 bases are TGTGCCAGTAGTGTTCGACTAGCGGGAAGTGTCGAGCAGTACTTC. This chain links TRBV19 with TRBJ2-7; 11 positions match TRBD2. Germline trimming cut 5 bases from V and 6 bases from J; bases unmatched to any gene: 9. The CDR3 is 15 amino acids. Germline V lookup: CDR1 LNHDA, CDR2 SQIVND (reference sequence).